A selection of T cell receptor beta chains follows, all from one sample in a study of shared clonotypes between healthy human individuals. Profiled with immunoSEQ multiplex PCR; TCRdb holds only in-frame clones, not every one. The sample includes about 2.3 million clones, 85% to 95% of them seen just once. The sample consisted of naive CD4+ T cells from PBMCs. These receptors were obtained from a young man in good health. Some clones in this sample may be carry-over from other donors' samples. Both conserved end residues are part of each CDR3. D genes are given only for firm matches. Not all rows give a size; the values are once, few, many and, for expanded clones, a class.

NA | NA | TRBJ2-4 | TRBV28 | TGTGCCAGCAGTCTGCAGAAATACTCTACTAAAAACATTCAGTACTTC | CASSLQKYSTKNIQYF
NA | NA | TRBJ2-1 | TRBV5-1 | TGCGCCAGCAGCTTGGCAGGGCGCTTTTCCTACAATGAGCAGTTCTTC | CASSLAGRFSYNEQFF
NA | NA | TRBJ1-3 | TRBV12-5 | TGTGCTAGTGGTTTGCCCGAGGACAGAAACACCATATATTTT | CASGLPEDRNTIYF
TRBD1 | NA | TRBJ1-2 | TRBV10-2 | TGCGCCAGCAGTCCAGGACAGGGAAGGGGCTACACCTTC | CASSPGQGRGYTF
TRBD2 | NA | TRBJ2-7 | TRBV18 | TGTGCCAGCTCACCGGTACCGGGGGAGGGCGAGCAGTACTTC | CASSPVPGEGEQYF
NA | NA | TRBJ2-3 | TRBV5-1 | TGCGCCAGCAGCTTGCGGCAGATTAGCACAGATACGCAGTATTTT | CASSLRQISTDTQYF
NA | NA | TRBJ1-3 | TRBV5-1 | TGCGCCAGCAGCGTGGACCCCACTGGAGGATTCGCTGGAAACACCATATATTTT | CASSVDPTGGFAGNTIYF
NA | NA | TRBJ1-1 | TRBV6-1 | TGTGCCAGCAGTGTATTCAGGGAGGCTTTCTTT | CASSVFREAFF
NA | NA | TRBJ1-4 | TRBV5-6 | TGTGCCAGCAGCGCCGACCGGGGCGTCATTGCAACTAATGAAAAACTGTTTTTT | CASSADRGVIATNEKLFF
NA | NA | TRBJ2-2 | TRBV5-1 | TGCGCCAGCAGGCCGGGGGTATTCGGCCCCGGGGAGCTGTTTTTT | CASRPGVFGPGELFF
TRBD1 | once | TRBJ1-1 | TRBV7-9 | TGTGCCAGCAGCTACCGGGACAGGGTTGTGGCTGAAGCTTTCTTT | CASSYRDRVVAEAFF
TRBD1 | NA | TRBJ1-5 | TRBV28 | TGTGCCAGCAGGACAGGGGGCGCAGGGCAGCCCCAGCATTTT | CASRTGGAGQPQHF
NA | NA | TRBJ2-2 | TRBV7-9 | TGTGCCAGCCGGGACACGAGCAACACCGGGGAGCTGTTTTTT | CASRDTSNTGELFF
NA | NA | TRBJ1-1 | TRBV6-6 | TGTGCCAGCAGTACCCACTCCATGAACACTGAAGCTTTCTTT | CASSTHSMNTEAFF
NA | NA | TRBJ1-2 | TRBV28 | TGTGCCAGCAGTTCAGTGTATAACTATGGCTACACCTTC | CASSSVYNYGYTF
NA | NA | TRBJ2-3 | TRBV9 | TGTGCCAGCAGCGTAGGGATAGCGGAGCGCACAGATACGCAGTATTTT | CASSVGIAERTDTQYF
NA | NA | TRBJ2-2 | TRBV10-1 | TGCGCCAGCAGTTGCCTGGACAGAAACACCGGGGAGCTGTTTTTT | CASSCLDRNTGELFF
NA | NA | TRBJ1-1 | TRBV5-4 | TGTGCCAGCAGCGCTACCGGGCCCAACACTGAAGCTTTCTTT | CASSATGPNTEAFF
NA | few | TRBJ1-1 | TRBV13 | TGTGCCAGCAGCCCAAGGATGCTGAGGGGAGATACTGAAGCTTTCTTT | CASSPRMLRGDTEAFF
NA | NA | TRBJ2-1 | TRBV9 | TGTGCCAGCAGCAAGACTCCCGGGTCCTACAATGAGCAGTTCTTC | CASSKTPGSYNEQFF
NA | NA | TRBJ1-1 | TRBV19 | TGTGCCAGTACCTCCACGGCAGGGGTGACTGAAGCTTTCTTT | CASTSTAGVTEAFF
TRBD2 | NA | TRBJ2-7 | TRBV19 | TGTGCCAGTAGTTCCGGGACTAGCGGGAGTTACGAGCAGTACTTC | CASSSGTSGSYEQYF
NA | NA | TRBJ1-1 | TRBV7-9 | TGTGCCAGCTATATTCAGGGAAACACTGAAGCTTTCTTT | CASYIQGNTEAFF
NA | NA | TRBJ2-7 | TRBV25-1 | TGTGCCAGCAGTGAACCGGCCCGCGGGCAGGTCGAGCAGTACTTC | CASSEPARGQVEQYF
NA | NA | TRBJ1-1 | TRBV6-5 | TGTGCCAGCAGTTTGTACAGGGTCAACACTGAAGCTTTCTTT | CASSLYRVNTEAFF
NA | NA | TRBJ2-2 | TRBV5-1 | TGCGCCAGCAGGTGGGGGTCCGGGGAGCTGTTTTTT | CASRWGSGELFF
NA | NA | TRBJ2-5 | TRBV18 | TGTGCCAGCTCACCAAGCTGGGACGGCCAAGAGACCCAGTACTTC | CASSPSWDGQETQYF
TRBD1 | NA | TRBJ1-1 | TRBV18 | TGTGCCAGCTCATTCGCCGGGACAGACACTGAAGCTTTCTTT | CASSFAGTDTEAFF
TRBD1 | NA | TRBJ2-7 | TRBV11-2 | TGTGCCAGCAGCCCAGGGGGCTACTACGAGCAGTACTTC | CASSPGGYYEQYF
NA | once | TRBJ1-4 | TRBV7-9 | TGTGCCAGCAGCTTAGGCCAGGGATCGAATGAAAAACTGTTTTTT | CASSLGQGSNEKLFF
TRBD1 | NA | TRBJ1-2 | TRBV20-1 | TGCAGTGCTAGTCCCCGGGACAGGGCCACCTTC | CSASPRDRATF
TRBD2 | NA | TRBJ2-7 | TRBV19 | TGTGCCAGTAGTATATGGGCGGGAGGGCCCGACGAGCAGTACTTC | CASSIWAGGPDEQYF
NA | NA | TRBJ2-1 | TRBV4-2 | TGTGCCAGCAGCCAAGGGGGGGCAGGGGGGTTCTATGAGCAGTTCTTC | CASSQGGAGGFYEQFF